The present entry profiles one T cell receptor beta chain with its context. Study members were between about 18 and 95 years old and lived in approximately 25 US regions. The CDR3 consists of 15 residues. Germline V CDR1 and CDR2: MNHEY, SVGAGI. V trimming: 2 bases; J trimming: 4 bases; junction bases outside the gene matches: 6. Original analysis: Amplification with reference gene primers provided the estimates of nucleated cell counts. The repertoire was sequenced with immunoSEQ multiplex PCR; TCRdb's copy has only in-frame clones and lacks some. Clonal size and the V and J genes are those of that table, whereas D and trimming came from the DNA. The sample records under 200,000 clones, more than 75% being singletons. This specimen belongs to a study of blood T cell repertoires in COVID-19. On the study more broadly: The study drew acute and convalescent COVID-19 samples from the United States, Italy and Spain. In each case, the material was cDNA or gDNA derived from T cells, B-cell-depleted T cells, or PBMCs.

The J gene is TRBJ1-1, the V gene TRBV6-5; TRBD1 aligns across 8 bases. The specimen sequenced was PBMCs or T cells enriched from blood (not recorded which). This TCR was recovered from a man in his forties with acute COVID-19. In DNA form, the CDR3 reads TGTGCCAGCAGTTACGGACAGGGAATCATCACTGAAGCTTTCTTT. Its translation: CASSYGQGIITEAFF.